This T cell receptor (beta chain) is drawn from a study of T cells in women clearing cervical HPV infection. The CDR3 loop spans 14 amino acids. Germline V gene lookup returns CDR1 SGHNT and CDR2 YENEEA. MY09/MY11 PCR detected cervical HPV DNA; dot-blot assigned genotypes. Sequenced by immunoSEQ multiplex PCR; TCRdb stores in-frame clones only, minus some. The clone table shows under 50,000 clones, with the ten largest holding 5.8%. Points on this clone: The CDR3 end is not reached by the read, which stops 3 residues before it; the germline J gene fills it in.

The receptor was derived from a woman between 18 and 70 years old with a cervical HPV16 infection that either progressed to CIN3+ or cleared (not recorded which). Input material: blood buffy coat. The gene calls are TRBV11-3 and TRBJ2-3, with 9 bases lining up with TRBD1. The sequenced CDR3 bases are TGTGCCAGCAGCTCGGGGACAGGGCAAGAGACG. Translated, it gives CASSSGTGQET. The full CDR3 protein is CASSSGTGQETQYF. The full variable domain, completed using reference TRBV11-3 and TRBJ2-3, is EAGVVQSPRYKIIEKKQPVAFWCNPISGHNTLYWYLQNLGQGPELLIRYENEEAVDDSQLPKDRFSAERLKGVDSTLKIQPAELGDSAVYLCASSSGTGQETQYFGPGTRLTVL.